The following is a T cell receptor (beta chain) sequence with its context. This sample is part of a study of blood T cell repertoires in COVID-19. Overall study context: Both acute and convalescent COVID-19 samples were obtained from the United States, Italy and Spain. From T cells, B-cell-depleted T cells, or PBMCs came the material, which was cDNA or gDNA.

Here immunoSEQ multiplex PCR was the method, and the copy in TCRdb shows in-frame clones only, minus some. The table lists over 250,000 clones, more than 75% of them singletons, with more than 1.3% in the top ten. The CDR3 spans 14 residues. The V gene's germline CDR1 is WSHSY and CDR2 SAAADI. V gave up 6 bases and J gave up 3 bases; unmatched junction bases: 4. This clonotype was obtained from a woman in her thirties or forties who had recovered from COVID-19. The chain carries TRBV10-2 and TRBJ2-2, with 7 bases fitting TRBD2. The specimen sequenced was peripheral blood. In nucleotides, the CDR3 is TGCGCCAGCAGCGGAGCGGGGTACACCGGGGAGCTGTTTTTT. Protein: CASSGAGYTGELFF.